The entry that follows covers one TCR beta chain sequence. Its antigen has not been determined. No qualities accompany the bases; no much larger clone lies one base away. Every donor in the study was a healthy Caucasian. Three pairs of female monozygotic twins, all aged about 18 to 30 years, were included in the twin cohort. RNA for TCR libraries was isolated from peripheral blood mononuclear cells. The data belong to a study of identical twins (dated by TCRdb to the mid-2010s). Study-level background: To test whether fetal clonotypes persist, this study deep-sequenced TCR alpha and beta repertoires from monozygotic twins, from unrelated adults of various ages, and from cord blood. To rule out contamination, replicate twin experiments were performed at different times with different library preparation protocols.

Library method: 5' RACE. Sequencing instrument: Illumina HiSeq 2000. Template switching introduced a universal primer binding site; the final cDNA contained a unique molecular identifier, enabling accurate counting of TCR cDNA molecules. Specific primers in the conserved constant-segment region were used to synthesize first-strand cDNA for TCR alpha and beta chains. To control for contamination, every cDNA library was double barcoded, receiving both a SMART-Mk sample barcode and Illumina barcodes. TruSeq adapter sequences, together with Illumina sample barcodes, were added in two successive PCR steps. The Illumina HiSeq platform was used with custom primers to sequence TCR alpha and beta cDNA libraries. The paper's processing steps were these. MiGEC processed the raw reads to extract unique molecular identifiers, while MiXCR was used to determine the CDR3 positions. For each individual, recombination models were inferred using an EM algorithm with the repgenHMM and IGoR tools. The tcR package in R was used for shared clonotype analysis, with sharing normalized by the product of cloneset sizes. Out-of-frame nonproductive sequences were analyzed to study raw recombination free of thymic and clonal selection effects. In-frame beta chains were kept once TCRdb had trimmed the public reads at Q25 with fastp and called clones with MiXCR. Rows matching on CDR3 protein sequence are summarized as one entry with the most common DNA and genes. For this entry, the V and J calls and clone size follow TCRdb and not the study's own pipeline. The sample table holds hundreds of thousands of distinct CDR3 sequences, of which around a sixth were seen once. Around 13% of the sample is held by the ten biggest clonotypes.

The investigation overall reported the following: Because the same donors could not be followed over many years, conclusions were based on cross-sectional statistical analysis. The excess sharing between twins in beta out-of-frame sequences was weaker because fewer shared sequences reduced the signal-to-noise ratio. Zero-insertion analyses could be partly confounded by invariant T cells such as MAIT and iNKT, though diverse VJ usage argued against such confounding for most clonotypes. Fewer insertions were carried by abundant cord blood beta clonotypes, a similar but weaker trend appeared in young adult naive repertoires, and no such trend appeared in memory repertoires. In monozygotic twins, out-of-frame TCR alpha sharing was systematically underestimated by recombination models, although the models agreed with sharing between unrelated individuals. Out-of-frame TCR alpha sequences shared between twins showed an excess of low generation-probability sequences compared with coincidental sharing between unrelated individuals.

The V and J ends are trimmed by 10 bases and 1 base, leaving 18 bases between them. CDR1 and CDR2 are drawn from the germline V gene: LGHNA, YNFKEQ. Counted from cysteine to phenylalanine, this CDR3 has 15 amino acids. The entry retains the CDR3 DNA only, 45 bases that are in frame from base 1. The data also belong to a second study, concerning T cells expressing NK-cell markers. The second publication reports: In sorted CD3+CD56+NKG2C+, CD3+CD56+NKG2C- and CD3+CD56-NKG2C+ T-cell subsets from eight donors, TCR beta-chain repertoires were profiled. Among the eight sequenced donors, seven were HCMV-seropositive and one was HCMV-seronegative. In several experiments an anti-gammadeltaTCR antibody was added to restrict sorting to alphabetaTCR-expressing T cells. For five or six donors, the dominant CD3+CD56+NKG2C+ clonotypes were among the top 10 CD8+ clonotypes and accounted for 1.0-7.0% of CD8+ T cells. Those dominant clonotypes were again the most abundant among CD3+CD56-NKG2C+ cells in four donors, at roughly 25-65%. Whether the expanded NKG2C-expressing T cell clones were specific for HCMV antigens remained unclear. The study sequenced eight donors, all healthy volunteers chosen at random: three men and five women. To determine HCMV serostatus, a commercial ELISA kit was used to detect HCMV-specific IgG in serum. For about 6 donors, bulk peripheral blood T-cell repertoires were additionally sequenced from unsorted PBMC. MIGEC was used to demultiplex reads and group reads by UMI, and MiTCR was used to assemble and quantify clonotypes. To remove erroneous sequences, TCR cDNA sequences were retained only when supported by two or more reads. The tcR package was used for downstream repertoire analysis, with clonotypes matched between fractions based on CDR3 nucleotide sequence plus V segment. Antigen specificity was annotated against VDJdb with VDJmatch, allowing one amino acid substitution in CDR3.

The sequencing input was PBMCs. The chain is made from TRBV4-2 and TRBJ2-3, and the D gene may be TRBD2, 5 bases matching. This TCR was sampled from a woman between 18 and 29 years old in good health. CDR3 region: CATQEAVRGTDTQYF. At the DNA level, the sequence is TGTGCCACCCAGGAGGCGGTAAGGGGCACAGATACGCAGTATTTT.